These 5 T cell receptor beta chains were sequenced from one sample in a study of post-analysis software for immune sequencing data. Findings and limits, study-wide: TRBV5-6, TRBV5-1 and TRBV20-1 belonged to a set of about five TRBV segments that were more frequent in patients than controls.

The TCR beta cDNA libraries carried unique molecular identifiers. TCRdb ran MiXCR on the PCR reads and lists one entry per CDR3 protein. Of about 460,000 distinct CDR3 sequences in the sample, around 40% were seen once. No antigen is known for these receptors. The sequencing sample was made of blood. The receptors shown here come from a girl aged 5-17 years with multiple sclerosis.

This clonotype appeared a few times. The chain combines TRBV4-3 with TRBJ2-7; D is perhaps TRBD2 (5 bases). CDR3 length: 15 residues. Germline assignment: CDR1 LGHNA and CDR2 YSLEER. V dropped 0 bases and J dropped 1 base, with 10 bases sitting between them. CDR3 protein: CASSQDTSGSYEQYF. The CDR3, as DNA: TGCGCCAGCAGCCAAGATACCAGCGGATCCTACGAGCAGTACTTC.

This clonotype was seen only a few times. V and J are TRBV20-1 and TRBJ2-7; a weak D match, TRBD2 (6 bases). In germline, CDR1 is DFQATT, CDR2 SNEGSKA (reference sequence). CDR3 length: 13 amino acids. DNA for the CDR3: TGCAGCTTCATCCCGGGACTCTCCTACGAGCAGTACTTC. The encoded protein is CSFIPGLSYEQYF.

The rearrangement joins TRBV7-3 to TRBJ2-6, with 7 positions matching TRBD1. The CDR3 is 16 residues long. After removal of 5 bases from V and 4 bases from J, the junction contained 8 bases not matched to a gene. The germline CDR1 and CDR2 sequences are SGHTA and FQGTGA. The CDR3 DNA reads TGTGCCAGCAGCGCGACAGGGTTGGCGGGGGCCAACGTCCTGACTTTC. Encoded protein: CASSATGLAGANVLTF. Using reference TRBV7-3 and TRBJ2-6 for the parts outside the CDR3, the full variable domain is GAGVSQTPSNKVTEKGKYVELRCDPISGHTALYWYRQSLGQGPEFLIYFQGTGAADDSGLPNDRFFAVRPEGSVSTLKIQRTERGDSAVYLCASSATGLAGANVLTFGAGSRLTVL.

DNA for the CDR3: TGTGCCAGCAGCATAAGGACAGGGACGAACACTGAAGCTTTCTTT. Amino acids: CASSIRTGTNTEAFF. V and J are TRBV7-2 and TRBJ1-1; 8 bases map to TRBD1. Per germline, CDR1 SGHTA and CDR2 FQGNSA. The CDR3 runs to 15 residues. V lost 5 bases to trimming and J lost 1 base; unmatched junction nucleotides: 6.

The J gene is TRBJ1-1, the V gene TRBV5-1, with D possibly matching TRBD1 (6 bases). The germline V gene has CDR1 SGHRS and CDR2 YFSETQ. The CDR3 spans 15 residues. The V end was cut by 6 bases, the J end by 0 bases, with 15 bases between. The CDR3 sequence is CASTWGAVLNTEAFF. In nucleotides, the CDR3 is TGCGCCAGCACCTGGGGGGCGGTCCTGAACACTGAAGCTTTCTTT.